This entry is about one TCR beta chain. This entry belongs to a study of blood T cell repertoires in COVID-19. As handled by the study authors: The authors estimated nucleated cell counts from reference gene primer amplification. Method: immunoSEQ multiplex PCR; TCRdb's copy keeps in-frame clones and lacks some. V and J calls plus clone size are reproduced from that table; the DNA served to infer D and trimming. Of roughly 290,000 clones listed, 80% to 85% are singletons. Germline CDR1 SGHKS, CDR2 YYEKEE (reference sequence). This CDR3 contains 15 residues. Trimming removed 3 bases from V and 0 bases from J, with 7 bases in between.

This chain links TRBV5-5 with TRBJ2-6, with a possible D match to TRBD1 (6 bases). Specimen: peripheral blood. The clonotype comes from a person aged 70 to 80 with COVID-19, enrolled during active disease. In nucleotides, the CDR3 is TGTGCCAGCAGCTGGGACAACTCTGGGGCCAACGTCCTGACTTTC. Translated: CASSWDNSGANVLTF.